The subject of this entry is one T cell receptor beta chain. Antigen unknown. This sample was included in a study of cytomegalovirus exposure and HLA in healthy donors. Points from the study as a whole: Donors belonging to an Asian-associated ancestry cluster reportedly showed fewer N-insertions in productive TCRs than the 666-donor mean, according to what a later analysis found.

Germline V lookup: CDR1 SNHLY, CDR2 FYNNEI. The CDR3 is 14 amino acids. V dropped 6 bases and J dropped 4; count of bases not matched to a gene: 5. PCR primers comprised 60 Vbeta and 13 Jbeta primers. Method: immunoSEQ multiplex PCR; TCRdb's copy keeps in-frame clones and lacks some. The sample consists of 210,000 or so clones, around 83% of them appearing once. V and J are TRBV2 and TRBJ1-1; 10 nucleotides match TRBD1. The clonotype was recovered from a girl between 10 and 17 years old in good health and CMV-seronegative. The specimen was PBMCs. The CDR3 nucleotides are TGTGCCAGCAGAGAGACAGGGGGCCTCACTGAAGCTTTCTTT. Translated, it gives CASRETGGLTEAFF.